The rows below give T cell receptor beta chains drawn from one sample of a study of cytomegalovirus exposure and HLA in healthy donors. The assay was immunoSEQ multiplex PCR, and TCRdb's table has in-frame clones only and misses some. The data show some 98,000 clones, with over 75% seen just once and around 6.3% held by the top ten. The material sequenced was PBMCs. The receptor source for this set is a man aged 18 to 29 in good health and CMV-seropositive. Both conserved end residues are part of each CDR3. The D gene is left open where the match is weak. Size is omitted from some rows. Given values are once, few, many or a class for expanded clones.

CDR3aa	CDR3nt	abundance	v_gene	j_gene	d_gene	len
CASSPWGQNSYEQYF	TGTGCCAGCAGCCCGTGGGGACAAAACTCCTACGAGCAGTACTTC	once	TRBV11-3	TRBJ2-7	NA	15
CASSLDLADTQYF	TGTGCCAGCAGCTTAGATCTTGCAGATACGCAGTATTTT	NA	TRBV11-2	TRBJ2-3	NA	13
CASSQTYQGTDTQYF	TGTGCCAGCAGTCAAACCTACCAGGGGACAGATACGCAGTATTTT	NA	TRBV6-1	TRBJ2-3	NA	15
CASSSPGRGGETQYF	TGTGCCAGTAGTAGCCCCGGGCGGGGGGGCGAGACCCAGTACTTC	NA	TRBV19	TRBJ2-5	TRBD2	15
CSVDTFVYGQGFTDTQYF	TGCAGCGTTGATACCTTCGTCTATGGACAGGGGTTTACAGATACGCAGTATTTT	NA	TRBV29-1	TRBJ2-3	TRBD1	18
CASSPRLAESYEQYF	TGTGCCAGCAGCCCGAGACTAGCGGAGTCCTACGAGCAGTACTTC	NA	TRBV4-2	TRBJ2-7	TRBD2	15
CASSQADRSTDTQYF	TGCGCCAGCAGCCAAGCGGACAGGAGCACAGATACGCAGTATTTT	NA	TRBV4-3	TRBJ2-3	TRBD1	15
CSVVLGREGYTF	TGCAGCGTTGTGCTGGGCAGAGAGGGCTACACCTTC	NA	TRBV29-1	TRBJ1-2	NA	12
CASSLDSGNEQFF	TGCGCCAGCAGCTTGGATTCGGGGAATGAGCAGTTCTTC	NA	TRBV5-1	TRBJ2-1	NA	13
CASSQEGGGGGVAFF	TGTGCCAGCAGCCAAGAAGGGGGTGGGGGCGGAGTAGCTTTCTTT	NA	TRBV4-2	TRBJ1-1	NA	15